Below, 15 T cell receptor beta chains from the same sample are listed, as sequenced in a study of cytomegalovirus exposure and HLA in healthy donors (dated by TCRdb to 2016 to 2017). Preparation of the library involved the immunoSEQ multiplex PCR assay. TCRdb mirrors the immuneACCESS table, restricted to in-frame sequences. Some clones are absent from its copies; in checked studies, under half trace to an unresolved V gene, and the reason for the others is unknown. The sample records about 200,000 clones, roughly 84% of which are singletons. The ten largest clones take up 2% to 2.5% of the sample. The sequenced sample consisted of PBMCs. All receptors derive from a woman aged 18-30 years in good health and CMV-seropositive.

CDR3 amino acids: CASSLIAGAVYEQYF. The CDR3 nucleotides read TGTGCCAGCAGCTTGATAGCTGGAGCTGTCTACGAGCAGTACTTC. The gene calls are TRBV5-6 and TRBJ2-7; D gene uncertain. The V gene lost 1 base and the J gene lost 3 bases, with 14 bases spanning the gap. Germline lookup yields CDR1 SGHDT and CDR2 YYEEEE. This CDR3 spans 15 amino acids.

The CDR3, as DNA: TGCGCCAGCAGCCAAGAGAACGGGGTAGGCACTGAAGCTTTCTTT. This gives the protein CASSQENGVGTEAFF. The chain uses TRBV4-1 and TRBJ1-1; D call uncertain. With 0 bases removed from V and 4 bases from J, the gap between germline ends came to 12 bases. The germline V gene encodes CDR1 MGHRA and CDR2 YSYEKL. The CDR3 runs to 15 residues.

V usage is TRBV5-5 and J usage is TRBJ1-1; 7 nucleotides align to TRBD1. Germline trimming cut 2 bases from V and 5 bases from J; bases unmatched to any gene: 9. The CDR3 has 15 residues. Germline loops: CDR1 SGHKS, CDR2 YYEKEE (reference sequence). DNA for the CDR3: TGTGCCAGCAGCTTAGAGAACAGGGGACGAACTGAAGCTTTCTTT. This gives the protein CASSLENRGRTEAFF.

The V and J genes are TRBV4-1 and TRBJ1-4; possible D gene TRBD1, 6 bases. The germline V and J ends were trimmed by 0 bases and 9 bases, with 8 bases remaining between them. Germline CDR1 MGHRA, CDR2 YSYEKL. The CDR3 sequence is 13 residues long. The CDR3 DNA reads as TGCGCCAGCAGCCAAGATAGGGGGAAAAAACTGTTTTTT. Protein product: CASSQDRGKKLFF.

This clone was seen a handful of times. The chain employs TRBV5-4 and TRBJ1-1; no reliable D call. Germline CDR1 SGHNT, CDR2 YYREEE (reference sequence). The CDR3 runs to 15 residues. Trimming removed 1 base from V and 1 base from J, with 11 bases in between. The CDR3 region has the DNA TGTGCCAGCAGCTTGCGGCCCACGGGGAACACTGAAGCTTTCTTT. This codes for CASSLRPTGNTEAFF.

The chain links TRBV4-2 to TRBJ1-4; 7 nucleotides agree with TRBD1. CDR1 LGHNA and CDR2 YNFKEQ come from the germline V gene. V trimming: 6 bases; J trimming: 4 bases; junction bases outside the gene matches: 8. This CDR3 region has 15 residues. The CDR3, as DNA: TGTGCCAGCAGTAAATTAAGGGGGCTTAATGAAAAACTGTTTTTT. This sequence encodes CASSKLRGLNEKLFF.

The chain uses TRBV11-2 and TRBJ1-2; D uncertain. The V end lost 4 bases, the J end lost 5 bases, and 17 bases lay between the germline ends. The CDR3 totals 15 residues. Germline-derived CDR1 and CDR2 are SGHAT and FQNNGV. The CDR3 here is CASSSPRREGYGYTF. The CDR3, as DNA: TGTGCCAGCAGCTCACCTAGGAGGGAAGGATATGGCTACACCTTC.

The genes are TRBV7-2 and TRBJ2-7; unclear D gene. Germline V lookup: CDR1 SGHTA, CDR2 FQGNSA. Trimming stripped 5 bases from V and 1 base from J, with 27 bases between. The CDR3 consists of 19 residues. CDR3 loop: CASSLDTLLDSSWSYEQYF. The DNA for the CDR3 is TGTGCCAGCAGCCTAGATACTCTCCTAGACTCTTCCTGGTCCTACGAGCAGTACTTC. The entire variable domain, with the rest obtained from reference TRBV7-2 and TRBJ2-7, is as follows: GAGVSQSPSNKVTEKGKDVELRCDPISGHTALYWYRQSLGQGLEFLIYFQGNSAPDKSGLPSDRFSAERTGGSVSTLTIQRTQQEDSAVYLCASSLDTLLDSSWSYEQYFGPGTRLTVT.

The V gene is TRBV12-5, the J gene TRBJ1-1; TRBD1 matches at 9 bases. The junction had 9 bases not matched to a gene; V was cut back by 5 bases and J by 5 bases. The CDR3 is 15 amino acids. Germline values: CDR1 LGHNT, CDR2 FRNRAP. CDR3 loop: CASGPGTGLRTEAFF. In nucleotides, the CDR3 is TGTGCTAGTGGTCCCGGGACAGGGCTAAGGACTGAAGCTTTCTTT. The variable domain in full, with the rest retrieved from reference TRBV12-5 and TRBJ1-1, is DARVTQTPRHKVTEMGQEVTMRCQPILGHNTVFWYRQTMMQGLELLAYFRNRAPLDDSGMPKDRFSAEMPDATLATLKIQPSEPRDSAVYFCASGPGTGLRTEAFFGQGTRLTVV.

This rearrangement joins TRBV7-9 to TRBJ2-1; D might be TRBD2 (5 bases). V lost 0 bases, J lost 5 bases, and 11 bases lay in between. The germline V gene has CDR1 SEHNR and CDR2 FQNEAQ (reference sequence). There are 15 residues in the CDR3. The CDR3 loop reads CASSLASGKNNEQFF. The CDR3 coding sequence is TGTGCCAGCAGCTTAGCTTCCGGGAAGAACAATGAGCAGTTCTTC.

The CDR3 DNA follows: TGTGCCATCTACCTGGGCGAGTATGGCTACACCTTC. Translating gives CAIYLGEYGYTF. The rearrangement uses TRBV28 and TRBJ1-2; D gene uncertain. This CDR3 comprises 12 residues. The V gene lost 10 bases and the J gene lost 5 bases, with 14 bases spanning the gap. Looked up from germline, CDR1 is MDHEN and CDR2 is SYDVKM.

There are a few counts of this clone. This rearrangement joins TRBV6-1 to TRBJ1-2; D not resolved. The CDR3 spans 11 residues. The germline gives CDR1 MNHNS, CDR2 SASEGT. V shed 9 bases and J shed 0 bases, with 5 bases lying between them. Here the CDR3 reads CASVTNYGYTF. The DNA of the CDR3 is TGTGCCAGTGTTACTAACTATGGCTACACCTTC.

CDR3 amino acids: CASNWRESYEQYF. Written as DNA, the CDR3 is TGTGCCAGCAACTGGCGGGAGTCCTACGAGCAGTACTTC. This sequence joins TRBV6-1 and TRBJ2-7; 7 bases are a match to TRBD2. The CDR3 runs 13 residues. CDR1 is MNHNS, CDR2 SASEGT, per germline. After removal of 7 bases from V and 1 base from J, the junction contained 4 bases not matched to a gene.

The V gene is TRBV7-3, the J gene TRBJ2-1; 10 nucleotides match TRBD2. Germline V gives CDR1 SGHTA, CDR2 FQGTGA. Unmatched junction bases numbered 14, after V lost 3 bases and J lost 9 bases. This CDR3 is 17 amino acids long. The CDR3 is CASSFGASGRPGGEQFF. CDR3 in DNA: TGTGCCAGCAGCTTCGGGGCTAGCGGGAGACCAGGCGGTGAGCAGTTCTTC.

J is TRBJ2-3 and V is TRBV27; D gene ambiguous. Between the trimmed V and J ends, which lost 4 bases and 2 bases, there was a span of 13 bases. The CDR3 spans 15 residues. Per germline, CDR1 MNHEY and CDR2 SMNVEV (reference sequence). CDR3 protein: CASSYTTEYTDTQYF. The DNA for the CDR3 is TGTGCCAGCAGTTACACCACAGAATACACAGATACGCAGTATTTT.